This T cell receptor beta chain was sequenced during a study of T-cell reconstitution after alpha-beta-depleted transplantation in children. Per germline, CDR1 DFQATT and CDR2 SNEGSKA (reference sequence). Trimming took off 6 bases at V and 1 base at J, with 8 bases between the two ends. The CDR3 contains 12 residues. Preparation of the TCRbeta library used unique molecular identifiers. TCRdb processed the PCR reads anew with MiXCR; each CDR3 protein has one entry. Seen here are hundreds of thousands of distinct CDR3 sequences, approximately 15% observed once, and the top ten hold 1.1%. Ten or more counts support this clonotype.

The sequencing used PBMCs from the stem cell graft donor, collected from the stem cell graft. The gene calls are TRBV20-1 and TRBJ2-3, with a tentative D call TRBD1 (6 bases). The source is a human donor who donated a stem cell graft to a child with acute myeloid leukemia. CDR3 sequence (DNA): TGCAGTGCCAGACAGGGCACAGATACGCAGTATTTT. This translates into CSARQGTDTQYF.